The present T cell receptor beta chain was sequenced within a study of cytomegalovirus exposure and HLA in healthy donors. Study at large: For the approximately 360 genotyped donors, more than 65% fell within the Caucasian-associated ancestry cluster.

Germline V gene data show CDR1 as MDHEN and CDR2 as SYDVKM. This CDR3 has 16 residues. The V end lost 3 bases, the J end lost 9 bases, and 20 bases lay between the germline ends. Samples came from healthy bone marrow donors. 13 Jbeta primers and 60 Vbeta primers were used for the PCR. Only in-frame clones appear in the TCRdb table, and some are missing; sequencing was by immunoSEQ multiplex PCR. The data show 120,000 to 150,000 clones, about 75% seen once. This chain uses TRBV28 with TRBJ1-4, with D possibly matching TRBD1 (6 bases). The origin of this receptor is a man between 35 and 55 years old in good health and CMV-seronegative. The sequencing input was PBMCs. CDR3 sequence reads: CASSFFQGNGIKKLFF. CDR3 bases: TGTGCCAGCAGTTTCTTCCAGGGGAACGGAATAAAAAAACTGTTTTTT.